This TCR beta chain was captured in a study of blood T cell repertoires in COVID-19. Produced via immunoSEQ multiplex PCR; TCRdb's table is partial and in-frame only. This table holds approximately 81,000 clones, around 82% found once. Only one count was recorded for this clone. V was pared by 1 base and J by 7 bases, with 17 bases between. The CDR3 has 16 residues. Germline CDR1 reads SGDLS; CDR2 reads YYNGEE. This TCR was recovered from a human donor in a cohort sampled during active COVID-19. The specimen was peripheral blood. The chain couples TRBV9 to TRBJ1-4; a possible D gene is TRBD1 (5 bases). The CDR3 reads CASSVRGSGLGEKLFF. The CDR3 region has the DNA TGTGCCAGCAGCGTAAGGGGATCAGGGTTAGGTGAAAAACTGTTTTTT.